Listed below are T cell receptor beta chains from one sample, sequenced in a study of PD-L1 blockade in urothelial cancer. Using immunoSEQ multiplex PCR, the repertoire was profiled, and TCRdb retains in-frame clones only, with some absent. The top ten clones hold 4.5% of a sample with 70,000 to 75,000 clones, roughly nine tenths of them seen once. The sample was PBMCs, taken around atezolizumab (anti-PD-L1) treatment. These receptors came from a man aged 65 to 85 with urothelial cancer. The CDR3 runs from the conserved cysteine through the conserved F or W. D genes are given only for firm matches. Some rows mark clone size as missing; the rest say once, few, many or name a class of expanded clone.

.,.,TRBJ1-1,TRBV5-8,CASSLGNGKDTEAFF,TGTGCCAGCAGCTTAGGTAACGGGAAGGACACTGAAGCTTTCTTT
.,.,TRBJ2-1,TRBV6-6,CASSPGTLNEQFF,TGTGCCAGCAGTCCCGGGACTCTAAATGAGCAGTTCTTC
TRBD2,.,TRBJ2-1,TRBV2,CASSYSGLAGVYNEQFF,TGTGCCAGCAGTTACTCGGGACTAGCGGGAGTCTACAATGAGCAGTTCTTC
.,.,TRBJ2-5,TRBV18,CASSPLGVQETQYF,TGTGCCAGCTCCCCATTAGGGGTACAAGAGACCCAGTACTTC
TRBD1,.,TRBJ2-7,TRBV27,CASSSQGAGEQYF,TGTGCCAGCAGTTCACAGGGGGCGGGCGAGCAGTACTTC
.,.,TRBJ2-2,TRBV19,CASSPELANTGELFF,TGTGCCAGTAGCCCGGAGCTAGCGAACACCGGGGAGCTGTTTTTT
TRBD2,.,TRBJ2-7,TRBV19,CATSSSGLAAEQYF,TGTGCCACCTCCAGCTCGGGACTAGCGGCCGAGCAGTACTTC
TRBD2,.,TRBJ2-1,TRBV6-1,CASSGGTSGNPSYNEQFF,TGTGCCAGCAGTGGAGGGACTAGCGGAAATCCCTCCTACAATGAGCAGTTCTTC
TRBD1,.,TRBJ1-5,TRBV4-2,CASSQDPGQGDNQPQHF,TGTGCCAGCAGCCAGGACCCAGGGCAGGGGGACAATCAGCCCCAGCATTTT
TRBD2,.,TRBJ2-7,TRBV6-5,CASSSSGYEQYF,TGTGCCAGCAGCTCTAGCGGCTACGAGCAGTACTTC
TRBD2,.,TRBJ2-7,TRBV19,CASSMRGEHGEQYF,TGTGCCAGTAGTATGCGGGGGGAGCACGGCGAGCAGTACTTC
TRBD2,once,TRBJ2-1,TRBV4-1,CASSPAGASGSDHEQFF,TGCGCCAGCAGCCCCGCCGGGGCTAGCGGGAGTGACCATGAGCAGTTCTTC
.,few,TRBJ1-2,TRBV25-1,CASSPETEHYGYTF,TGTGCCAGCAGTCCGGAGACAGAGCATTATGGCTACACCTTC
TRBD2,.,TRBJ2-2,TRBV5-1,CASSLSGSESGELFF,TGCGCCAGCAGCTTGAGCGGGAGTGAATCCGGGGAGCTGTTTTTT
TRBD1,.,TRBJ1-4,TRBV28,CASSLSGQGLFF,TGTGCCAGCAGTCTCTCAGGACAGGGACTGTTTTTT
.,.,TRBJ1-2,TRBV9,CASSGVTGTGGYTF,TGTGCCAGCAGCGGCGTGACCGGAACAGGAGGCTACACCTTC
.,.,TRBJ2-3,TRBV27,CASSFRAEPSTDTQYF,TGTGCCAGCAGTTTCCGAGCGGAACCTAGCACAGATACGCAGTATTTT
TRBD1,.,TRBJ2-3,TRBV2,CASRGQGSTDTQYF,TGTGCCAGCAGGGGACAGGGGAGCACAGATACGCAGTATTTT
.,.,TRBJ2-1,TRBV19,CASSIGLTGNEQFF,TGTGCCAGTAGTATAGGTTTGACCGGGAATGAGCAGTTCTTC
.,.,TRBJ2-5,TRBV7-3,CASSLKGGRGQETQYF,TGTGCCAGCAGCTTAAAAGGGGGGAGGGGGCAAGAGACCCAGTACTTC
TRBD2,.,TRBJ2-2,TRBV19,CASSTYLGSGRANTGELFF,TGTGCCAGTAGTACATACTTGGGTAGCGGGAGGGCCAACACCGGGGAGCTGTTTTTT
TRBD1,.,TRBJ2-2,TRBV19,CASSIEIPGQVKGIGELFF,TGTGCCAGTAGTATAGAGATCCCGGGACAGGTCAAGGGCATCGGGGAGCTGTTTTTT
.,.,TRBJ1-2,TRBV28,CASRNGVSPVGYGYTF,TGTGCCAGCAGAAACGGGGTATCTCCTGTTGGCTATGGCTACACCTTC
TRBD2,.,TRBJ2-3,TRBV7-3,CASSLGSGSGTDTQYF,TGTGCCAGCAGCTTGGGTAGCGGGAGTGGTACAGATACGCAGTATTTT
.,.,TRBJ1-2,TRBV5-1,CASSLSDSGTGYTF,TGCGCCAGCAGCTTGTCGGACAGCGGTACTGGCTACACCTTC
TRBD1,.,TRBJ2-4,TRBV28,CASSLVGQGIENIQYF,TGTGCCAGCAGTTTGGTGGGACAGGGGATCGAAAACATTCAGTACTTC
TRBD1,.,TRBJ1-1,TRBV10-1,CASSPSPGTGAFF,TGCGCCAGCAGTCCAAGCCCCGGGACAGGGGCTTTCTTT
.,.,TRBJ1-5,TRBV6-1,CASSHREGSNQPQHF,TGTGCCAGCAGTCACAGGGAAGGTAGCAATCAGCCCCAGCATTTT
.,once,TRBJ2-3,TRBV5-1,CASSLGLARDTDTQYF,TGCGCCAGCAGCTTGGGCCTAGCGAGGGACACAGATACGCAGTATTTT
TRBD1,.,TRBJ1-4,TRBV6-1,CASSERGTGGGEKLFF,TGTGCCAGCAGTGAGCGGGGGACAGGCGGAGGTGAAAAACTGTTTTTT
TRBD2,.,TRBJ2-2,TRBV5-1,CASSSGLAGGAGELFF,TGCGCCAGCAGCTCCGGACTAGCGGGAGGGGCCGGGGAGCTGTTTTTT
.,.,TRBJ2-1,TRBV27,CASSLARGPYNEQFF,TGTGCCAGCAGTTTAGCCAGGGGTCCCTACAATGAGCAGTTCTTC
.,.,TRBJ2-3,TRBV28,CASSLPTPTVNTQYF,TGTGCCAGCAGTTTACCCACCCCGACAGTTAATACGCAGTATTTT
.,.,TRBJ2-2,TRBV6-1,CASSERLQGVGRTGELFF,TGTGCCAGCAGTGAACGTTTGCAGGGGGTAGGGAGGACCGGGGAGCTGTTTTTT
TRBD1,.,TRBJ1-1,TRBV5-5,CASSFPGTGRTEAFF,TGTGCCAGCAGCTTCCCCGGGACAGGTAGGACTGAAGCTTTCTTT
.,.,TRBJ1-2,TRBV4-1,CASSPNRGISGYTF,TGCGCCAGCAGCCCCAATAGGGGGATAAGTGGCTACACCTTC
TRBD1,.,TRBJ1-5,TRBV19,CASSGDRGRNQPQHF,TGTGCCAGTAGTGGGGACAGGGGGCGCAATCAGCCCCAGCATTTT
.,.,TRBJ2-1,TRBV19,CASTASAGRTYNEQFF,TGTGCCAGTACCGCATCTGCGGGGCGAACCTACAATGAGCAGTTCTTC
.,.,TRBJ2-5,TRBV30,CAWRSYRVQETQYF,TGTGCCTGGAGATCCTACAGAGTCCAAGAGACCCAGTACTTC
.,few,TRBJ1-3,TRBV30,CAWDQGSYGNTIYF,TGTGCCTGGGATCAGGGGAGTTATGGAAACACCATATATTTT
.,.,TRBJ1-4,TRBV12-5,CASGSGHGEKLFF,TGTGCTAGTGGTTCCGGACACGGCGAAAAACTGTTTTTT
TRBD1,.,TRBJ1-2,TRBV28,CASSMTGRYGYTF,TGTGCCAGCAGTATGACAGGGCGCTATGGCTACACCTTC
TRBD1,.,TRBJ1-1,TRBV5-1,CASSKTRARQGNTEAFF,TGCGCCAGCAGCAAAACCCGGGCCCGACAGGGAAACACTGAAGCTTTCTTT
TRBD2,.,TRBJ2-2,TRBV19,CASSNPTSGRLTGELFF,TGTGCCAGTAGTAACCCTACTAGCGGGAGGTTAACCGGGGAGCTGTTTTTT
TRBD1,.,TRBJ1-1,TRBV29-1,CSVGGTGWVNTEAFF,TGCAGCGTTGGAGGGACAGGGTGGGTGAACACTGAAGCTTTCTTT
TRBD2,.,TRBJ2-7,TRBV25-1,CASSEGLAGGYEQYF,TGTGCCAGCAGTGAAGGTCTAGCGGGAGGGTACGAGCAGTACTTC
.,few,TRBJ1-4,TRBV6-1,CASSLTDVQRELFF,TGTGCCAGCAGCCTGACAGACGTCCAAAGGGAACTGTTTTTT